Sequencing of this T cell receptor beta chain was carried out in a study of OX40 agonist ivuxolimab in advanced cancers. Study-wide background: Ivuxolimab is an agonistic anti-OX40 (CD134) antibody, and patients were treated with it. Patients were treated with intravenous ivuxolimab, dosed at 0.01 to 10 mg/kg and infused every 2 weeks. From roughly 20 to 85 years was the age range, with a mean of approximately 58 years, and 70% to 85% were male.

The study's findings and limits: Which antigen the expanded peripheral T cells recognized is unknown.

The V and J ends lost 5 bases and 7 bases respectively, with 15 bases between them. This CDR3 contains 14 residues. CDR1 and CDR2 from the germline V gene are MNHNS and SASEGT. About this clone itself: What it recognizes is unknown.

Repertoires were generated with immunoSEQ multiplex PCR, while TCRdb's copy carries only in-frame clones and drops some. This sample has fewer than 55,000 clones, with approximately 92% found just once. The receptor was isolated from an adult with an advanced solid tumor such as melanoma, head and neck, liver or kidney cancer. The chain has TRBV6-1 and TRBJ1-5, with D possibly matching TRBD1 (5 bases). The sequenced sample was CD4+ or CD8+ T cells sorted from blood, obtained in a trial of the OX40 agonist ivuxolimab. CDR3 sequence (DNA): TGTGCCAGCAGTCCAACCTCACAGGAGCAGCCCCAGCATTTT. Translating it yields CASSPTSQEQPQHF.